The 2 T cell receptor beta chains below come from one sample, sequenced in a study of cytomegalovirus exposure and HLA in healthy donors. Amplification used 60 Vbeta primers and 13 Jbeta primers. Here immunoSEQ multiplex PCR was the method, and the copy in TCRdb shows in-frame clones only, minus some. The sample includes 140,000 to 150,000 clones, more than 9.5% of them seen just once. The sample consisted of PBMCs. The receptors originated from a man aged 50-60 years in good health and CMV-seronegative.

The gene calls are TRBV4-2 and TRBJ2-7; 8 bases fit TRBD1. With 0 bases clipped from V and 1 base from J, the junction kept 8 bases outside the gene matches. The CDR3 is made up of 17 amino acids. CDR1 is LGHNA, CDR2 YNFKEQ, per germline. Here the CDR3 reads CASSQDSGQGISYEQYF. DNA for the CDR3: TGTGCCAGCAGCCAAGATAGCGGACAGGGTATTTCCTACGAGCAGTACTTC.

The V call is TRBV9, the J call TRBJ1-1; TRBD1 aligns across 8 bases. CDR1 is SGDLS, CDR2 YYNGEE, per germline. This CDR3 is built from 14 residues. Trimming cost V 4 bases and J 6 bases; bases outside gene matches: 8. CDR3 loop: CASSPTGAQPEAFF. Here the CDR3 DNA reads TGTGCCAGCAGCCCGACAGGGGCCCAACCTGAAGCTTTCTTT.